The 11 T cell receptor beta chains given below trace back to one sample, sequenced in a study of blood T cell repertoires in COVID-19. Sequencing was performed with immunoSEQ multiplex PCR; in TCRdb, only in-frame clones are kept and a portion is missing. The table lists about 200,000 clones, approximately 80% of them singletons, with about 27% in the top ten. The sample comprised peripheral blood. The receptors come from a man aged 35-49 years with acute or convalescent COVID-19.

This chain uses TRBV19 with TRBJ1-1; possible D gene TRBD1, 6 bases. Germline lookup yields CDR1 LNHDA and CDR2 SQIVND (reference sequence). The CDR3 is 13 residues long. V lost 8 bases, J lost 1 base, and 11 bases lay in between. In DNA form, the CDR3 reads TGTGCCAGTTGGCAAGGGGGGAACACTGAAGCTTTCTTT. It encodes CASWQGGNTEAFF.

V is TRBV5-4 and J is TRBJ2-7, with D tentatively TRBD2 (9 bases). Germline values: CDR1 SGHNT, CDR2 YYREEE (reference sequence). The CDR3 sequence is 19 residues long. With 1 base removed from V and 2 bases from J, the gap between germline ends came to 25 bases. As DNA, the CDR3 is TGTGCCAGCAGCTTGCGGGGGTCTTACCTAGCGGGACAGGCCTACGAGCAGTACTTC. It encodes CASSLRGSYLAGQAYEQYF.

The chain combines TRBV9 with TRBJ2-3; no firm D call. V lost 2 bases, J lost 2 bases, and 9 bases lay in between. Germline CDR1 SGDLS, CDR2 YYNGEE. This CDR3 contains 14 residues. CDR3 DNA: TGTGCCAGCAGCGTCAGTACCCTCACAGATACGCAGTATTTT. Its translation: CASSVSTLTDTQYF.

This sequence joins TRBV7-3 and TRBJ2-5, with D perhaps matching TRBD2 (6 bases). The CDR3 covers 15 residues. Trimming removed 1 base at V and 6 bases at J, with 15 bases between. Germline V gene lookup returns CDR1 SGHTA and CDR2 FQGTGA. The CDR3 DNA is TGTGCCAGCAGCTTAAAGGGAGGCAGGGACCAGACCCAGTACTTC. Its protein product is CASSLKGGRDQTQYF. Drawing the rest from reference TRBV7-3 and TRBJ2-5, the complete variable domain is GAGVSQTPSNKVTEKGKYVELRCDPISGHTALYWYRQSLGQGPEFLIYFQGTGAADDSGLPNDRFFAVRPEGSVSTLKIQRTERGDSAVYLCASSLKGGRDQTQYFGPGTRLLVL.

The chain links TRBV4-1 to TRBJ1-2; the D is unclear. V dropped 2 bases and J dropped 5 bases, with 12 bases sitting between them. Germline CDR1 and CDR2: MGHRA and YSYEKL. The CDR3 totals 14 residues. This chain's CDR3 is CASSQNRGIYGYTF. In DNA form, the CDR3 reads TGCGCCAGCAGCCAAAACCGGGGTATTTATGGCTACACCTTC.

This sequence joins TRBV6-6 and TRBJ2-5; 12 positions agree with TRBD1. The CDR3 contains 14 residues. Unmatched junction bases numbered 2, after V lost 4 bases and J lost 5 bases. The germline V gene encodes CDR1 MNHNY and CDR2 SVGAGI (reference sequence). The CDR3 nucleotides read TGTGCCAGCAGTTCGGGACAGGGGGCCGAGACCCAGTACTTC. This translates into CASSSGQGAETQYF.

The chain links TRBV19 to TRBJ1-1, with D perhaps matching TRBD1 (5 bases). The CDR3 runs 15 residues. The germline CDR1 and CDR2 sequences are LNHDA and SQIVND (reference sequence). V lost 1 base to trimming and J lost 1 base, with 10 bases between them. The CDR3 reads CASSIGGVKNTEAFF. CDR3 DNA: TGTGCCAGTAGTATAGGGGGGGTCAAGAACACTGAAGCTTTCTTT.

The CDR3 loop is CASSYSGAPSGNTIYF. Written as DNA, the CDR3 is TGTGCCAGCAGTTACTCAGGGGCACCGTCTGGAAACACCATATATTTT. The rearrangement links TRBV6-5 to TRBJ1-3, with a tentative D call TRBD1 (5 bases). The germline gives CDR1 MNHEY, CDR2 SVGAGI. Trimming shortened V by 0 bases and J by 1 base, and 10 bases separated the two germline ends. The CDR3 spans 16 residues.

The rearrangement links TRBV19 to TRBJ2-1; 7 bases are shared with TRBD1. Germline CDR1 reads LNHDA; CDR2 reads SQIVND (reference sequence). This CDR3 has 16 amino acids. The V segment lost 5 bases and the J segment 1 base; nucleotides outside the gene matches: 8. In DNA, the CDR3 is TGTGCCAGTAGTCCGAACAGGGGCCATTCCTACAATGAGCAGTTCTTC. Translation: CASSPNRGHSYNEQFF.

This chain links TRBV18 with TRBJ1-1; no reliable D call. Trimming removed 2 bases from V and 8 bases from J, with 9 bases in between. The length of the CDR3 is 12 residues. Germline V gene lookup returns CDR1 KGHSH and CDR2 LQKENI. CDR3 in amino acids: CASSPAGGEAFF. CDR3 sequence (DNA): TGTGCCAGCTCACCAGCGGGCGGGGAAGCTTTCTTT.

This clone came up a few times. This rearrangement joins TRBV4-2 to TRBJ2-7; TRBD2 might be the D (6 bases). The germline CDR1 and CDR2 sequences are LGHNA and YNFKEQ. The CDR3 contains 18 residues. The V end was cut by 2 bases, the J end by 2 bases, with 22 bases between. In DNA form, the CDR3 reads TGTGCCAGCAGCCAACCAGTTTCCGGGGGACGAACCCCCTACGAGCAGTACTTC. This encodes CASSQPVSGGRTPYEQYF.